A selection of T cell receptor beta chains follows, all from one sample in a study of shared clonotypes between healthy human individuals. The assay was immunoSEQ multiplex PCR, and TCRdb's table has in-frame clones only and misses some. The sample records fewer than 1 million clones, around 96% being singletons. The specimen sequenced was naive CD8+ T cells sorted from blood. Every receptor here comes from a man aged 30 to 45 in good health. Each CDR3 is given with its conserved first and last residue. The D gene is left open where the match is weak.

v_gene: TRBV5-5; d_gene: NA; j_gene: TRBJ1-3; CDR3aa: CASSLVVAGVMSGNTIYF
v_gene: TRBV28; d_gene: NA; j_gene: TRBJ2-1; CDR3aa: CASSRGGSRDTGGDEQFF
v_gene: TRBV4-2; d_gene: NA; j_gene: TRBJ1-5; CDR3aa: CASSQDWLQPQHF
v_gene: TRBV29-1; d_gene: NA; j_gene: TRBJ2-7; CDR3aa: CSVETGTYEQYF
v_gene: TRBV30; d_gene: NA; j_gene: TRBJ2-3; CDR3aa: CAWSEGIAGDTQYF
v_gene: TRBV6-1; d_gene: NA; j_gene: TRBJ2-7; CDR3aa: CASSGEGYSYEQYF
v_gene: TRBV6-5; d_gene: NA; j_gene: TRBJ2-1; CDR3aa: CASSPGRYNEQFF
v_gene: TRBV4-1; d_gene: NA; j_gene: TRBJ1-5; CDR3aa: CASSQGEPLVGQPQHF
v_gene: TRBV15; d_gene: NA; j_gene: TRBJ1-1; CDR3aa: CATVRRGVRTEAFF
v_gene: TRBV7-6; d_gene: NA; j_gene: TRBJ2-2; CDR3aa: CASSSGSATGELFF
v_gene: TRBV4-3; d_gene: NA; j_gene: TRBJ2-7; CDR3aa: CASSQAVSSSEQYF
v_gene: TRBV18; d_gene: TRBD2; j_gene: TRBJ2-7; CDR3aa: CASSPQGLAGGYEQYF
v_gene: TRBV5-1; d_gene: TRBD2; j_gene: TRBJ2-7; CDR3aa: CASSLAETSLSYEQYF
v_gene: TRBV7-2; d_gene: TRBD2; j_gene: TRBJ2-1; CDR3aa: CASSLVAGGPAEQFF
v_gene: TRBV7-9; d_gene: TRBD1; j_gene: TRBJ2-7; CDR3aa: CASSPGTGLYEQYF
v_gene: TRBV5-5; d_gene: NA; j_gene: TRBJ2-5; CDR3aa: CASSFGGETQYF
v_gene: TRBV28; d_gene: NA; j_gene: TRBJ2-5; CDR3aa: CASTLRREYLPETQYF
v_gene: TRBV15; d_gene: NA; j_gene: TRBJ1-5; CDR3aa: CATSEPGGGRPAQHF
v_gene: TRBV7-9; d_gene: TRBD1; j_gene: TRBJ2-2; CDR3aa: CASSLSGQGSGTGELFF
v_gene: TRBV29-1; d_gene: NA; j_gene: TRBJ2-7; CDR3aa: CSVEASGNSYEQYF
v_gene: TRBV27; d_gene: TRBD1; j_gene: TRBJ2-7; CDR3aa: CASSPQGVPYEQYF
v_gene: TRBV28; d_gene: TRBD2; j_gene: TRBJ2-7; CDR3aa: CASSLGLAGDEQYF
v_gene: TRBV7-9; d_gene: NA; j_gene: TRBJ2-5; CDR3aa: CASGEMSLQETQYF
v_gene: TRBV7-9; d_gene: TRBD1; j_gene: TRBJ2-7; CDR3aa: CASSALPGQGSHEQYF
v_gene: TRBV9; d_gene: NA; j_gene: TRBJ2-3; CDR3aa: CASSVSGLVGSSTDTQYF
v_gene: TRBV11-2; d_gene: NA; j_gene: TRBJ2-3; CDR3aa: CASSSLESQYF
v_gene: TRBV6-5; d_gene: NA; j_gene: TRBJ2-3; CDR3aa: CASSNTRQDTQYF
v_gene: TRBV10-2; d_gene: TRBD2; j_gene: TRBJ2-7; CDR3aa: CASTSRGAGGTYEQYF
v_gene: TRBV2; d_gene: NA; j_gene: TRBJ1-1; CDR3aa: CASSPRGESTEAFF
v_gene: TRBV6-4; d_gene: NA; j_gene: TRBJ2-2; CDR3aa: CASSPYLNTGELFF
v_gene: TRBV6-8; d_gene: TRBD2; j_gene: TRBJ2-2; CDR3aa: CASSLGSGRKTGELFF
v_gene: TRBV27; d_gene: TRBD2; j_gene: TRBJ2-7; CDR3aa: CASSPGTTFYEQYF
v_gene: TRBV5-5; d_gene: TRBD2; j_gene: TRBJ2-7; CDR3aa: CASSFRLSSGMSSYEQYF
v_gene: TRBV7-6; d_gene: NA; j_gene: TRBJ2-7; CDR3aa: CASSHTPYEQYF
v_gene: TRBV9; d_gene: NA; j_gene: TRBJ2-1; CDR3aa: CASSVGVANEQFF
v_gene: TRBV4-2; d_gene: TRBD1; j_gene: TRBJ2-6; CDR3aa: CASSHEGGPGANVLTF
v_gene: TRBV27; d_gene: TRBD1; j_gene: TRBJ2-7; CDR3aa: CASSPGTGVYEQYF
v_gene: TRBV29-1; d_gene: NA; j_gene: TRBJ2-7; CDR3aa: CSVRQSSYEQYF
v_gene: TRBV7-6; d_gene: NA; j_gene: TRBJ2-2; CDR3aa: CASSLPMTASADGELFF
v_gene: TRBV11-1; d_gene: TRBD2; j_gene: TRBJ2-7; CDR3aa: CASSLGGTTSYEQYF
v_gene: TRBV2; d_gene: NA; j_gene: TRBJ1-5; CDR3aa: CASSPGAAPPQPQHF
v_gene: TRBV5-3; d_gene: TRBD2; j_gene: TRBJ2-7; CDR3aa: CARSAWTSGPYEQYF
v_gene: TRBV7-9; d_gene: NA; j_gene: TRBJ2-5; CDR3aa: CASSPPVREKETQYF
v_gene: TRBV4-1; d_gene: NA; j_gene: TRBJ1-4; CDR3aa: CASSQESAARNEKLFF
v_gene: TRBV15; d_gene: TRBD2; j_gene: TRBJ2-1; CDR3aa: CATSRESSGGYNEQFF
v_gene: TRBV28; d_gene: TRBD2; j_gene: TRBJ2-5; CDR3aa: CASSPTSGRAGETQYF
v_gene: TRBV11-2; d_gene: NA; j_gene: TRBJ1-3; CDR3aa: CASSLEGGSRTIYF
v_gene: TRBV7-9; d_gene: NA; j_gene: TRBJ2-2; CDR3aa: CASIRRDLPITGELFF
v_gene: TRBV2; d_gene: NA; j_gene: TRBJ2-5; CDR3aa: CASSEGRRYQETQYF
v_gene: TRBV6-6; d_gene: NA; j_gene: TRBJ1-2; CDR3aa: CASSYGQSYTF
v_gene: TRBV7-8; d_gene: TRBD2; j_gene: TRBJ2-7; CDR3aa: CASSLVGGRSFYEQYF
v_gene: TRBV4-1; d_gene: NA; j_gene: TRBJ2-7; CDR3aa: CASSQDGRNSGQYF
v_gene: TRBV7-9; d_gene: TRBD2; j_gene: TRBJ2-5; CDR3aa: CASSPEAGGGETQYF